This T cell receptor beta chain was documented in a study of T-cell memory formation after mild COVID-19. The overall study: TCR clusters were largely donor specific.

A single record per CDR3 protein comes from TCRdb applying MiXCR to the 5' RACE reads. The profile shows roughly 180,000 distinct CDR3 sequences, approximately 18% of them singletons. Per germline, CDR1 SGHDT and CDR2 YYEEEE. The CDR3 covers 14 residues. V was cut by 4 bases and J by 4 bases, with 13 bases left in between. V gene TRBV5-6 combines with J gene TRBJ2-3; no clear D gene. This receptor was identified in a man between 18 and 35 years old who had mild COVID-19 (a few samples of this study predate the infection). Cell type and time point are not known. The sequencing sample was made of PBMCs or a T cell subset sorted from them (not recorded which). The CDR3: CASSEDGIADTQYF. Written as DNA, the CDR3 is TGTGCCAGCAGCGAGGATGGGATCGCAGATACGCAGTATTTT. The full variable domain, with the rest looked up from reference TRBV5-6 and TRBJ2-3, is DAGVTQSPTHLIKTRGQQVTLRCSPKSGHDTVSWYQQALGQGPQFIFQYYEEEERQRGNFPDRFSGHQFPNYSSELNVNALLLGDSALYLCASSEDGIADTQYFGPGTRLTVL.